The 9 T cell receptor beta chains in this list originate from one sample, sequenced in a study of shared clonotypes between healthy human individuals (dated by TCRdb to about 2020). Library preparation was by the immunoSEQ multiplex PCR assay. TCRdb took over this immuneACCESS table, retaining in-frame rearrangements with V and J assigned. Such tables are incomplete; in checked studies, under half of the missing clones stem from an unresolved V gene, and the remainder is unexplained. A total of a few million clones appear in this sample, 85% to 95% of them only once. Roughly 0.15% of the sample belongs to the ten largest clones. The sequenced sample was naive CD4+ T cells sorted from blood. The intended sense of this specimen's cell subset or site label: CD45RA+ positively selected. The receptors come from a man aged 18 to 30 in good health.

The genes are TRBV7-3 and TRBJ2-3, with 8 bases that match TRBD2. CDR3 length: 15 residues. Germline V gene data show CDR1 as SGHTA and CDR2 as FQGTGA. V shed 4 bases, J shed 7 bases, and the junction held 10 bases outside the gene matches. The CDR3 is CASSSYGGATYTQYF. The CDR3 bases are TGTGCCAGCAGCTCATACGGGGGGGCGACATATACGCAGTATTTT.

This clone showed up just once. The CDR3 coding sequence is TGCGCCAGCAGCTTGGAAGGAGGGGCGGCCGGGGAGCTGTTTTTT. The encoded protein is CASSLEGGAAGELFF. The V gene is TRBV5-1, the J gene TRBJ2-2; a weak D match, TRBD2 (6 bases). V lost 0 bases to trimming and J lost 6 bases, with 12 bases between them. Germline V gives CDR1 SGHRS, CDR2 YFSETQ. The CDR3 extends over 15 amino acids.

V is TRBV10-3 and J is TRBJ2-3; possible D gene TRBD2, 5 bases. Germline V lookup: CDR1 ENHRY, CDR2 SYGVKD. The CDR3 has 17 amino acids. V lost 4 bases and J 2 bases, leaving 19 bases between the germline ends. The CDR3 sequence is CAISGHEAQGLTDTQYF. For the CDR3, the DNA is TGTGCCATCAGTGGCCATGAGGCCCAAGGACTCACAGATACGCAGTATTTT.

As for this clone: The CDR3 does not close with the conserved phenylalanine or tryptophan, likely indicating a read error. The chain combines TRBV2 with TRBJ1-2; no firm D call. Trimming removed 6 bases from V and 1 base from J, with 6 bases in between. CDR1 SNHLY and CDR2 FYNNEI come from the germline V gene. The CDR3 consists of 12 residues. CDR3: CASSRDNYGYTL. The CDR3 nucleotides are TGTGCCAGCAGCCGGGATAACTATGGCTACACCCTC.

The V and J genes are TRBV30 and TRBJ2-5, with 10 positions matching TRBD1. Per germline, CDR1 GTSNPN and CDR2 SVGIG (reference sequence). The CDR3 contains 13 residues. V dropped 3 bases and J dropped 4; count of bases not matched to a gene: 2. CDR3 nucleotide sequence: TGTGCCTGGAGCTGGACAGGGGGAGAGACCCAGTACTTC. This codes for CAWSWTGGETQYF.

J is TRBJ1-4 and V is TRBV6-4; D gene ambiguous. The germline CDR1 and CDR2 sequences are MRHNA and SNTAGT. V lost 0 bases, J lost 0 bases, and 14 bases lay in between. CDR3 length equals 18 residues. CDR3: CASSDSRVEKATNEKLFF. The CDR3 nucleotides read TGTGCCAGCAGTGACTCGAGAGTAGAGAAGGCAACTAATGAAAAACTGTTTTTT.

With regard to this clone: Other DNA sequences in the same sample also yield this CDR3. The genes are TRBV5-1 and TRBJ2-7, with D possibly called TRBD1 or TRBD2 (5 bases each). Per germline, CDR1 SGHRS and CDR2 YFSETQ. Trimming left V 4 bases short and J 0 bases short, with 11 bases between. The CDR3 extends over 14 amino acids. CDR3 coding DNA: TGCGCCAGCAGCAGGGACGGTAGCTCCTACGAGCAGTACTTC. Its protein is CASSRDGSSYEQYF.

This chain connects TRBV18 to TRBJ2-2; perhaps TRBD2 as D (6 bases). The CDR3 totals 14 residues. The V and J ends lost 3 bases and 6 bases respectively, with 11 bases between them. From germline, CDR1 is KGHSH and CDR2 LQKENI. The CDR3 is CASSPMRGPGELFF. The DNA of the CDR3 is TGTGCCAGCTCACCGATGCGGGGTCCCGGGGAGCTGTTTTTT. The full variable domain, completed using reference TRBV18 and TRBJ2-2, is NAGVMQNPRHLVRRRGQEARLRCSPMKGHSHVYWYRQLPEEGLKFMVYLQKENIIDESGMPKERFSAEFPKEGPSILRIQQVVRGDSAAYFCASSPMRGPGELFFGEGSRLTVL.

The chain joins TRBV10-2 to TRBJ2-5, with no clear D. The J call could be wrong; TRBJ2-7 is a better fit for the DNA end. The V gene's germline CDR1 is WSHSY and CDR2 SAAADI. This CDR3 region has 16 residues. The CDR3 DNA sequence: TGCGCCAGCAGTCTCCCCCCTAGGACGGCCCACTACGAGCAGTACTTC. Translating gives CASSLPPRTAHYEQYF.